The 26 T cell receptor beta chains given below trace back to one sample, sequenced in a study of T cells after yellow fever vaccination. MiXCR was run by TCRdb on the 5' RACE reads, yielding one entry per CDR3 protein. The sample shows 250,000 to 400,000 distinct CDR3 sequences, roughly 4% of them seen only once. The source material was PBMCs, sampled 5 days after the yellow fever booster vaccination. The receptors derive from a young man who received the YFV17D yellow fever vaccine.

This clonotype was detected only a few times. CDR3 sequence: CASSSVGFDTEAFF. In DNA form, the CDR3 reads TGTGCCAGCAGCTCTGTCGGTTTCGACACTGAAGCTTTCTTT. V gene TRBV6-2 or TRBV6-3 combines with J gene TRBJ1-1, with unresolved D. The V gene lost 6 bases and the J gene lost 3 bases, with 14 bases spanning the gap. Germline loops: CDR1 MNHEY, CDR2 SVGEGT. This CDR3 has 14 amino acids.

This clonotype was seen a handful of times. This chain links TRBV6-1 with TRBJ1-1; tentatively, D is TRBD1 (6 bases). CDR1 is MNHNS and CDR2 is SASEGT in the germline V gene. Trimming took off 7 bases at V and 0 bases at J, with 15 bases between the two ends. There are 15 residues in the CDR3. The CDR3 region is CASTLGQLMNTEAFF. CDR3 in DNA: TGTGCCAGCACTTTAGGACAGCTAATGAACACTGAAGCTTTCTTT.

The sample holds many counts of this clonotype. This chain joins TRBV7-2 and TRBJ1-1, with D possibly being TRBD1 (5 bases). CDR3 length: 11 residues. Germline CDR1 is SGHTA and CDR2 is FQGNSA. V lost 6 bases and J lost 11, with 13 bases in between. CDR3 coding DNA: TGTGCCAGCAGGCTCGAAGAGGGGGCTTTCTTT. This encodes CASRLEEGAFF.

The chain joins TRBV7-9 to TRBJ2-1, with 7 bases fitting TRBD1. The length of the CDR3 is 15 residues. Germline lookup yields CDR1 SEHNR and CDR2 FQNEAQ (reference sequence). Germline trimming cut 2 bases from V and 9 bases from J; bases unmatched to any gene: 10. The CDR3 protein is CASSLRGTSGGEQFF. Written as DNA, the CDR3 is TGTGCCAGCAGCTTAAGGGGGACCTCAGGGGGTGAGCAGTTCTTC.

The chain links TRBV12-3 or TRBV12-4 to TRBJ2-3; 7 bases fit TRBD2. CDR3 length equals 15 residues. The V gene end was trimmed by 5 bases and the J gene end by 0 bases; junction bases not matched to a gene: 5. CDR3 loop: CASSGGGLSTDTQYF. As DNA, the CDR3 is TGTGCCAGCAGTGGGGGGGGACTCAGCACAGATACGCAGTATTTT.

There are a few counts of this clonotype. The chain carries TRBV6-6 and TRBJ1-6; no clear D gene. CDR1 is MNHNY, CDR2 SVGAGI, per germline (reference sequence). Trimming left V 0 bases short and J 7 bases short, with 10 bases between. This CDR3 is built from 15 residues. CDR3 region: CASSYSRAGNSPLHF. In nucleotides, the CDR3 is TGTGCCAGCAGTTACTCCCGAGCTGGGAATTCACCCCTCCACTTT.

A word on this clonotype: Since a much larger clone is just one base distant, this may be a read error. The chain carries TRBV10-3 and TRBJ2-4; maybe TRBD1 (7 bases). CDR3 length: 14 amino acids. Germline V lookup: CDR1 ENHRY, CDR2 SYGVKD. The CDR3 bases are TGTGACATCAGTGAGTCAGGGGGGAGAAACATTCAGTACTTC. Protein sequence: CDISESGGRNIQYF.

This clonotype was found many times. In nucleotides, the CDR3 is TGCAGTGCTACCAAAGCGGGCACTAGCACAGATACGCAGTATTTT. This sequence encodes CSATKAGTSTDTQYF. This sequence joins TRBV20-1 and TRBJ2-3; perhaps TRBD2 as D (6 bases). This CDR3 is built from 15 residues. The V gene's germline CDR1 is DFQATT and CDR2 SNEGSKA (reference sequence). Trimming left V 4 bases short and J 0 bases short, with 14 bases between.

V gene TRBV20-1 combines with J gene TRBJ2-3; 12 bases line up with TRBD1. The ends lost 6 bases at V and 4 bases at J; junction bases unmatched: 5. Per germline, CDR1 DFQATT and CDR2 SNEGSKA (reference sequence). CDR3 size: 14 residues. CDR3 coding DNA: TGCAGTGCGACCGGGACAGGGGGCGCAGATACGCAGTATTTT. This sequence encodes CSATGTGGADTQYF.

This clonotype was found many times. As DNA, the CDR3 is TGTGCCAGCGCCGGGAGTGAGAACACTGAAGCTTTCTTT. Its translation is CASAGSENTEAFF. V gene TRBV12-3 or TRBV12-4 combines with J gene TRBJ1-1, with D unclear. The CDR3 spans 13 residues. V was clipped by 8 bases and J by 1 base, with 11 bases between them.

This chain connects TRBV27 to TRBJ1-2; weak D call: TRBD1 (5 bases). The CDR3 spans 15 residues. CDR1 is MNHEY and CDR2 is SMNVEV in the germline V gene (reference sequence). Deletions cut 5 bases from V and 3 bases from J, with 16 bases between. CDR3 loop: CASSRRGGGDYGYTF. The CDR3 coding sequence is TGTGCCAGCAGTCGGCGGGGCGGCGGGGACTATGGCTACACCTTC.

Comment on this clonotype: This may be a read error, as it is one base from a much larger clone. V and J are TRBV6-5 and TRBJ2-5, with 11 bases lining up with TRBD2. The germline gives CDR1 MNHEY, CDR2 SVGAGI. CDR3 size: 16 residues. CDR3 DNA sequence: TGTGCCACCAGTTCTAGCGGGGGGCGCCCAGGGGAGACCCAGTACTTC. Translation: CATSSSGGRPGETQYF.

This clonotype appeared many times. This chain joins TRBV29-1 and TRBJ2-5; the D gene is possibly TRBD2 (6 bases). Trimming took 3 bases from V and 2 from J, leaving 7 bases between them. This CDR3 region has 12 residues. CDR1 SQVTM and CDR2 ANQGSEA come from the germline V gene. CDR3 sequence (DNA): TGCAGCGTTGAGGGGACTCAAGAGACCCAGTACTTC. Its protein product is CSVEGTQETQYF.

This clonotype was seen a few times. This sequence joins TRBV5-1 and TRBJ1-6; TRBD1 is a possible D gene (6 bases). CDR1 and CDR2 from the germline V gene are SGHRS and YFSETQ. Trimming pared 0 bases from V and 7 bases from J, leaving 17 bases between. This CDR3 is 17 amino acids long. The CDR3 DNA is TGCGCCAGCAGCTTGGAAGGTTGGGGCAGGGGCAATTCACCCCTCCACTTT. Translated, it gives CASSLEGWGRGNSPLHF.

This clonotype was seen at least ten times. The chain is built from TRBV20-1 and TRBJ1-1, with 8 bases fitting TRBD1. This CDR3 has 13 amino acids. After removal of 6 bases from V and 4 bases from J, the junction contained 7 bases not matched to a gene. Germline-derived CDR1 and CDR2 are DFQATT and SNEGSKA (reference sequence). In DNA form, the CDR3 reads TGCAGTGCCCCACAGGGGGGACGCACTGAAGCTTTCTTT. Residues: CSAPQGGRTEAFF.

The chain combines TRBV12-3 or TRBV12-4 with TRBJ1-2; D uncertain. Trimming removed 1 base from V and 8 bases from J, with 8 bases in between. The CDR3 length is 12 residues. The CDR3 DNA is TGTGCCAGCAGTTTAGAGGAGTGGGGCTACACCTTC. As protein: CASSLEEWGYTF.

This clonotype was detected ten times or more. This sequence joins TRBV20-1 and TRBJ2-7, with 11 bases identical to TRBD1. Germline CDR1 reads DFQATT; CDR2 reads SNEGSKA (reference sequence). The CDR3 consists of 14 residues. V trimming: 1 base; J trimming: 4 bases; junction bases outside the gene matches: 3. CDR3 DNA: TGCAGTGCTAGAGGGGGACAGGGGGTATACGAGCAGTACTTC. It specifies CSARGGQGVYEQYF.

There are many counts of this clonotype. The rearrangement uses TRBV27 and TRBJ2-1; weak D call: TRBD1 (6 bases). There are 15 residues in the CDR3. Germline V gene lookup returns CDR1 MNHEY and CDR2 SMNVEV (reference sequence). V was shortened by 0 bases and J by 2 bases, with 8 bases between the two germline ends. CDR3: CASSLSRQAYNEQFF. CDR3 DNA: TGTGCCAGCAGTTTATCGCGACAGGCCTACAATGAGCAGTTCTTC.

The chain recombines TRBV19 with TRBJ1-5; D possibly corresponds to TRBD1 (5 bases). The V and J ends lost 1 base and 2 bases respectively, with 6 bases between them. From germline, CDR1 is LNHDA and CDR2 SQIVND (reference sequence). The CDR3 is 14 residues long. CDR3 sequence reads: CASSIVGGNQPQHF. CDR3 in DNA: TGTGCCAGTAGTATAGTGGGGGGCAATCAGCCCCAGCATTTT.

This clonotype was seen many times. V gene TRBV11-3 combines with J gene TRBJ1-2; tentatively, D is TRBD1 (5 bases). The CDR3 is 16 amino acids. Germline-derived CDR1 and CDR2 are SGHNT and YENEEA. V lost 4 bases, J lost 1 base, and 16 bases lay in between. CDR3 amino acids: CASSYSEQDNNYGYTF. The DNA of the CDR3 is TGTGCCAGCAGCTATTCAGAACAGGACAATAACTATGGCTACACCTTC.

This sequence joins TRBV7-2 and TRBJ2-5, with 8 bases identical to TRBD2. With 4 bases clipped from V and 4 bases from J, the junction kept 2 bases outside the gene matches. In germline, CDR1 is SGHTA, CDR2 FQGNSA. The CDR3 totals 13 residues. As DNA, the CDR3 is TGTGCCAGCAGCTCGGGGGGGGGAGAGACCCAGTACTTC. Encoded protein: CASSSGGGETQYF.

In this sample, this clonotype turned up a few times. The chain employs TRBV7-9 and TRBJ2-4; D is perhaps TRBD1 (6 bases). The length of the CDR3 is 15 residues. Germline V gene sequence: CDR1 SEHNR, CDR2 FQNEAQ (reference sequence). The V end was cut by 5 bases, the J end by 6 bases, with 17 bases between. The CDR3 sequence is CASSHTLQGTNIQYF. Written as DNA, the CDR3 is TGTGCCAGCAGCCATACCCTACAGGGCACAAACATTCAGTACTTC.

This clonotype was detected ten times or more. The chain is built from TRBV2 and TRBJ2-7; D call uncertain. The CDR3 has 13 amino acids. Germline CDR1 and CDR2: SNHLY and FYNNEI. Trimming removed 3 bases from V and 5 bases from J, with 11 bases in between. This CDR3 reads CASSEFPRDEQYV. The CDR3 nucleotides are TGTGCCAGCAGTGAGTTCCCCCGGGACGAGCAGTACGTC.

The chain has TRBV30 and TRBJ2-1; no clear D. The CDR3 is made up of 12 amino acids. The V end lost 5 bases, the J end lost 5 bases, and 10 bases lay between the germline ends. Germline CDR1 and CDR2: GTSNPN and SVGIG (reference sequence). DNA for the CDR3: TGTGCCTGGGATGAGGACCACAATGAGCAGTTCTTC. It codes for CAWDEDHNEQFF.

In its sample, this clonotype was seen a few times. The genes are TRBV20-1 and TRBJ2-7; D perhaps matches TRBD2 (5 bases). The CDR3 extends over 12 amino acids. The V end was cut by 3 bases, the J end by 0 bases, with 6 bases between. CDR1 and CDR2 (germline): DFQATT, SNEGSKA (reference sequence). The CDR3 sequence is CSASGISYEQYV. The DNA for the CDR3 is TGCAGTGCTAGCGGGATCTCCTACGAGCAGTACGTC.

The rearrangement joins TRBV20-1 to TRBJ2-5, with a weak D call TRBD1 (6 bases). CDR1 is DFQATT and CDR2 is SNEGSKA in the germline V gene (reference sequence). V lost 4 bases and J 5 bases, leaving 17 bases between the germline ends. The length of the CDR3 is 14 residues. The CDR3 sequence is CSAMRRGSTETQYF. Written as DNA, the CDR3 is TGCAGTGCTATGCGCAGGGGTAGTACCGAGACCCAGTACTTC.